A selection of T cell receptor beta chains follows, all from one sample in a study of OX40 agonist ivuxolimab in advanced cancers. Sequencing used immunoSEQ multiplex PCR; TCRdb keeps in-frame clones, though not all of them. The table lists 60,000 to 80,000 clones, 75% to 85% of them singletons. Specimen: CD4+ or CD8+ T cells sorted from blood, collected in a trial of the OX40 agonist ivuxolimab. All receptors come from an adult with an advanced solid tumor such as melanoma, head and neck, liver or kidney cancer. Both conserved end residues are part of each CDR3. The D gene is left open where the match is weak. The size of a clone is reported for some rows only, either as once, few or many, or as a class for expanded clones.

DNA: TGTGCCAGCAGTTACGTAGCAGGGCTGTCCTACGAGCAGTACTTC
CDR3: CASSYVAGLSYEQYF
size: .
J: TRBJ2-7
D: .
V: TRBV6-5

DNA: TGTGCCAGCAGTTACCCCCCGGGACTCCTCTACGAGCAGTACTTC
CDR3: CASSYPPGLLYEQYF
size: .
J: TRBJ2-7
D: .
V: TRBV6-5

DNA: TGTGCCAGCAGTGAACCAGGTGGAGGGCAGTGGTCCCAGCATTTT
CDR3: CASSEPGGGQWSQHF
size: .
J: TRBJ1-5
D: .
V: TRBV6-1

DNA: TGCGCCAGCAGCCAAGTCGGCAAATACAATGAGCAGTTCTTC
CDR3: CASSQVGKYNEQFF
size: .
J: TRBJ2-1
D: .
V: TRBV4-1

DNA: TGTGCCAGCAGTTACTTTGACACATCTGGCTACACCTTC
CDR3: CASSYFDTSGYTF
size: .
J: TRBJ1-2
D: .
V: TRBV6-5

DNA: TGTGCAAGTCGCTCGCCGGGAGATAACGGGGGCAGGGCCGTATGGGGCAATCAGCCCCAGCATTTT
CDR3: CASRSPGDNGGRAVWGNQPQHF
size: .
J: TRBJ1-5
D: .
V: TRBV12-2

DNA: TGCGCCAGCAGCAAGACAGGGGACGACTATGGCTACACCTTC
CDR3: CASSKTGDDYGYTF
size: .
J: TRBJ1-2
D: TRBD1
V: TRBV5-1

DNA: TGTGCCAGCGCCCCCGGGGTCGCCTCGAGAAATGAGCAGTTCTTC
CDR3: CASAPGVASRNEQFF
size: .
J: TRBJ2-1
D: .
V: TRBV19

DNA: TGTGCCAGCAGCTTGGGACTACAAGAGACCCAGTACTTC
CDR3: CASSLGLQETQYF
size: .
J: TRBJ2-5
D: .
V: TRBV5-4

DNA: TGTGCCATCAAGACCGGGACGGACCCCACCGGGGAGCTGTTTTTT
CDR3: CAIKTGTDPTGELFF
size: once
J: TRBJ2-2
D: .
V: TRBV6-5

DNA: TGTGCCAGCAGCCCCCTCACCTCCTACAATGAGCAGTTCTTC
CDR3: CASSPLTSYNEQFF
size: few
J: TRBJ2-1
D: .
V: TRBV7-9

DNA: TGTGCCAGCACCCCCGGGGTTGGCGAGCAGTACTTC
CDR3: CASTPGVGEQYF
size: .
J: TRBJ2-7
D: .
V: TRBV6-6

DNA: TGTGCCAGCAGTGCCGATGAGAGCGCGGGGGGCACAGATACGCAGTATTTT
CDR3: CASSADESAGGTDTQYF
size: .
J: TRBJ2-3
D: TRBD2
V: TRBV6-4

DNA: TGTGCCAGCACCCCTCTAGCGGGTTCCTACAATGAGCAGTTCTTC
CDR3: CASTPLAGSYNEQFF
size: .
J: TRBJ2-1
D: TRBD2
V: TRBV27

DNA: TGTGCCAGCAGATTGAGGGACACTGAAGCTTTCTTT
CDR3: CASRLRDTEAFF
size: .
J: TRBJ1-1
D: .
V: TRBV11-2

DNA: TGTGCCAGCAGCCCGCAGGGAGACACTGAAGCTTTCTTT
CDR3: CASSPQGDTEAFF
size: once
J: TRBJ1-1
D: .
V: TRBV5-4

DNA: TGTGCCAGCAGCCAAGGGACTAGCGGGGGTTTTATCGGTACGCAGTATTTT
CDR3: CASSQGTSGGFIGTQYF
size: once
J: TRBJ2-3
D: TRBD2
V: TRBV4-2

DNA: TGTGCCAGCAGCGCGACTAGCGGGGCGTACGAGCAGTACTTC
CDR3: CASSATSGAYEQYF
size: .
J: TRBJ2-7
D: TRBD2
V: TRBV7-2

DNA: TGTGCCAGCAGCTCGCGTCCGGGAGGCGGGAATGAGCAGTTCTTC
CDR3: CASSSRPGGGNEQFF
size: once
J: TRBJ2-1
D: TRBD2
V: TRBV11-1

DNA: TGTGCCAGCAGTTACTCGATTGGACTAGCAACCGGGGAGCTGTTTTTT
CDR3: CASSYSIGLATGELFF
size: .
J: TRBJ2-2
D: TRBD2
V: TRBV6-5

DNA: TGTGCCAGCAGCGTAGCGGCGGGACAGGGGACAGATACGCAGTATTTT
CDR3: CASSVAAGQGTDTQYF
size: once
J: TRBJ2-3
D: TRBD1
V: TRBV9